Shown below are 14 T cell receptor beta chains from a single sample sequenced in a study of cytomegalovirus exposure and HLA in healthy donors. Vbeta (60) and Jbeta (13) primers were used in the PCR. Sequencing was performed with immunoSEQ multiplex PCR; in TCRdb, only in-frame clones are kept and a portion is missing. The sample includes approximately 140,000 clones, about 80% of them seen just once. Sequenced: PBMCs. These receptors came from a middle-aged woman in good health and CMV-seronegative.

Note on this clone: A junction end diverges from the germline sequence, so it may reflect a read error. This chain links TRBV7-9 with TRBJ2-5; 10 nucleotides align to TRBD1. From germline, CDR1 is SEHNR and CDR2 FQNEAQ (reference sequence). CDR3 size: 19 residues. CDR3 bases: TGTTCCAGCAGCTTGCCCCTATGGACAGGGGGTATGGGGCAAGAGACCCAGTACTTC. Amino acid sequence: CSSSLPLWTGGMGQETQYF.

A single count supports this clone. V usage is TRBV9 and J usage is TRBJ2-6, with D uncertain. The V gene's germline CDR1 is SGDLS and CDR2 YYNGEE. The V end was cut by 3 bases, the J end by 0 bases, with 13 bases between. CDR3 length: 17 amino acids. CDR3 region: CASSATHKYSGANVLTF. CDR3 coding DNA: TGTGCCAGCAGCGCCACCCACAAATACTCTGGGGCCAACGTCCTGACTTTC.

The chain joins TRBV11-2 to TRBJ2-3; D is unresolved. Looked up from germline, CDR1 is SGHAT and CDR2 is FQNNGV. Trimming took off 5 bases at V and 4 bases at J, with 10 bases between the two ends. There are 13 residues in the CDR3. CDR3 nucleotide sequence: TGTGCCAGCAGCCCAGTCTCTGCAGATACGCAGTATTTT. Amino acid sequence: CASSPVSADTQYF.

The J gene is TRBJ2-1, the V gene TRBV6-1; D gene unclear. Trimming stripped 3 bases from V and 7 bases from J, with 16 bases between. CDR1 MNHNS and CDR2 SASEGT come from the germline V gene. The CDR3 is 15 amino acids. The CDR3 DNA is TGTGCCAGCAGTGATGGGTCGGCAGGTGAGAATGAGCAGTTCTTC. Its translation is CASSDGSAGENEQFF.

The CDR3 region is CASSLVDRVYGYTF. In DNA form, the CDR3 reads TGTGCCAGCAGCTTGGTAGACAGGGTCTATGGCTACACCTTC. This sequence joins TRBV5-4 and TRBJ1-2; 7 nucleotides match TRBD1. Per germline, CDR1 SGHNT and CDR2 YYREEE (reference sequence). The CDR3 has 14 amino acids. The V and J ends lost 0 bases and 4 bases, in that order; junction bases with no gene match: 3.

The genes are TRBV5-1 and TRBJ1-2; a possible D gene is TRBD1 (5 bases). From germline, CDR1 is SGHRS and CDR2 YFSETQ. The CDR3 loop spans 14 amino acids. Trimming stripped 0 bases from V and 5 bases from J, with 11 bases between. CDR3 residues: CASSLGRGDYGYTF. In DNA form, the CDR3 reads TGCGCCAGCAGCTTGGGGCGGGGCGATTATGGCTACACCTTC.

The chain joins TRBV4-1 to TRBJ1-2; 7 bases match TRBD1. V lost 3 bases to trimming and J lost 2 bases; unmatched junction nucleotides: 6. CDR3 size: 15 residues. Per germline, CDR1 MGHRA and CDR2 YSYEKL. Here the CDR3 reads CASSQATTGNYGYTF. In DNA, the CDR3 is TGCGCCAGCAGCCAGGCAACGACAGGGAACTATGGCTACACCTTC.

The CDR3 sequence is CASSLTSGDGNGYTF. In DNA, the CDR3 is TGTGCCAGCAGCTTAACGTCAGGGGACGGCAATGGCTACACCTTC. The chain uses TRBV7-9 and TRBJ1-2, with TRBD1 as a possible D gene (6 bases). This CDR3 has 15 residues. V was shortened by 2 bases and J by 6 bases, with 16 bases between the two germline ends. CDR1 is SEHNR and CDR2 is FQNEAQ in the germline V gene (reference sequence).

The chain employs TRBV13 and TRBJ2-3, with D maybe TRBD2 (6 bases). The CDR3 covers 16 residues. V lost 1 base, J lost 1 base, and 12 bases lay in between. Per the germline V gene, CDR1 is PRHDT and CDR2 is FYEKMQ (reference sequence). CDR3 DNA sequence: TGTGCCAGCAGCTTAGCGGCGGGGTACGGCACAGATACGCAGTATTTT. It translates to CASSLAAGYGTDTQYF.

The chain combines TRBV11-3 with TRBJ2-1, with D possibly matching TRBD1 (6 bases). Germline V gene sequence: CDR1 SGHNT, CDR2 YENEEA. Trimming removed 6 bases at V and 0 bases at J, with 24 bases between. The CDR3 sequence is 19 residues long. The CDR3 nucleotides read TGTGCCAGCAGTCCTGGTGGTTTGGGACACATGAGCTCCTACAATGAGCAGTTCTTC. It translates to CASSPGGLGHMSSYNEQFF. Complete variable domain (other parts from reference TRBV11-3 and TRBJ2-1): EAGVVQSPRYKIIEKKQPVAFWCNPISGHNTLYWYLQNLGQGPELLIRYENEEAVDDSQLPKDRFSAERLKGVDSTLKIQPAELGDSAVYLCASSPGGLGHMSSYNEQFFGPGTRLTVL.

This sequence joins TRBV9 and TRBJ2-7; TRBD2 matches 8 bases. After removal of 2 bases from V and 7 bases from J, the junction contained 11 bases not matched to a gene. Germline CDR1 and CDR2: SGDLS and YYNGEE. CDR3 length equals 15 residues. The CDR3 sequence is CASSVDGRASGEQYF. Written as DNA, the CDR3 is TGTGCCAGCAGCGTGGACGGGAGGGCCTCTGGGGAGCAGTACTTC.

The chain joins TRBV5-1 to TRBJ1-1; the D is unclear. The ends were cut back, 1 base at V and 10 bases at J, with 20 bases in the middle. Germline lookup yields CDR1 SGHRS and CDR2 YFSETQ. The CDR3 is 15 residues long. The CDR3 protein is CASSLNPGKDVGAFF. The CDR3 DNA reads TGCGCCAGCAGCTTGAATCCGGGGAAAGACGTCGGAGCTTTCTTT.

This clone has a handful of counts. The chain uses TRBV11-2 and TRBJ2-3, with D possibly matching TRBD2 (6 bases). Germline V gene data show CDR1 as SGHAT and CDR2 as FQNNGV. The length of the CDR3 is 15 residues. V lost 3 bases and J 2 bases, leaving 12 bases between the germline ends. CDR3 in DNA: TGTGCCAGCAGCTTCGGACTACCTTCCACAGATACGCAGTATTTT. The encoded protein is CASSFGLPSTDTQYF.

In DNA, the CDR3 is TGTGCCAGCAGTTTATCCCACAGGGGGAGAGGTCCTGAAGCTTTCTTT. This translates into CASSLSHRGRGPEAFF. The chain carries TRBV28 and TRBJ1-1, with 8 bases that match TRBD1. This CDR3 has 16 amino acids. V dropped 1 base and J dropped 6; count of bases not matched to a gene: 10. Germline-derived CDR1 and CDR2 are MDHEN and SYDVKM.